The entry below gives a single TCR beta chain sequence along with its context. Its antigen remains unknown. The data were taken from a study of beta chain features in type 1 diabetes. Study information: Across every sample, 107,917,701 sorted cells were examined in total.

Study conclusions and caveats: In the patient group, naive, central memory and Treg TCRB repertoires seemed more alike than in the healthy donor group. Small HLA sub-analyses could not settle whether HLA shapes TCRB rearrangement.

As every portion of the isolated RNA was reverse transcribed, the sequencing read expressed TCRB transcripts. The data were produced by immunoSEQ multiplex PCR, yet TCRdb's version contains in-frame clones alone and is incomplete. The sample lists a few hundred thousand clones; about 15% were seen once. The CDR3 covers 14 residues. The germline V gene has CDR1 SGDLS and CDR2 YYNGEE. V shed 2 bases and J shed 3 bases, with 11 bases lying between them. The V gene is TRBV9, the J gene TRBJ1-2; D is uncertain. This receptor was taken from a woman between 18 and 29 years old in good health. Sequences were obtained from naive CD4+ T cells from blood. The CDR3 nucleotides are TGTGCCAGCAGCGTCATTCCGACTCACTATGGCTACACCTTC. Residues: CASSVIPTHYGYTF.